This is a list of T cell receptor beta chains from one sample in a study of T cell repertoires in cytomegalovirus infection. TCRdb ran MiXCR on the reads and lists one entry per CDR3 protein. Here the sample spans about 740,000 distinct CDR3 sequences, roughly 36% being singletons. These receptors have no known antigen. Sample: cultured PBMCs, taken from culture after CMV antigen stimulation. These receptors all come from a human donor in good health (CMV status not recorded). Some clones in this sample may be carry-over from other donors' samples. CDR3s leave out the opening cysteine and the closing phenylalanine or tryptophan. Clone sizes are given selectively: once, few, many, or a class where the clone is expanded.

v_gene	abundance	j_gene	CDR3aa
TRBV7-8	few	TRBJ2-3	ASSLRGGTSGSTDTQY
TRBV6-1	few	TRBJ2-3	ASSVLAGADSTDTQY
TRBV7-9	few	TRBJ2-1	ASRLFVNSYNEQF
TRBV2	NA	TRBJ2-1	ASSERDRVYNEQF
TRBV7-2	many	TRBJ2-1	ASSPPMHDNEQF
TRBV11-2	NA	TRBJ2-3	ASSKGTSTDTQY
TRBV7-9	NA	TRBJ2-1	ASGPAGGARDEQF
TRBV2	NA	TRBJ1-2	ASRDRAGYGYT
TRBV7-2	many	TRBJ2-5	ASSTRTGGQTQY
TRBV7-2	many	TRBJ1-2	ASSTRQGSYGYT
TRBV7-2	many	TRBJ1-4	ASRGAAGVEEKLF
TRBV28	NA	TRBJ2-3	ASSWMTDTQY
TRBV12-5	few	TRBJ2-7	ASGNAGFYEQY
TRBV7-8	few	TRBJ2-2	ASSLAGRAEQYTGELF
TRBV5-6	NA	TRBJ1-5	ASSLWRFQPQH
TRBV11-2	NA	TRBJ2-3	ASSQTSWYSTDTQY
TRBV6-6	few	TRBJ1-3	ASTKMGQYSGNTIY
TRBV7-9	NA	TRBJ2-5	ASSLVWGSETQY
TRBV12-3/TRBV12-4	NA	TRBJ2-7	ASSLPANYEQY
TRBV27	NA	TRBJ2-5	ASSPINVRYQETQY
TRBV28	NA	TRBJ2-4	ASSLIWREGTKNIQY
TRBV7-2	many	TRBJ2-6	ASSLDRRWSGANVLT
TRBV7-2	NA	TRBJ2-1	ASSLGGRTGEMEQF
TRBV7-2	many	TRBJ2-1	ASSPLAAVEQF
TRBV7-9	few	TRBJ2-4	ASSLASGDHPVDIQY
TRBV7-6	few	TRBJ2-3	ASSRRGIGTDTQY
TRBV7-2	few	TRBJ2-1	ASSQGGGGAFEQF
TRBV9	NA	TRBJ2-6	ASSPLAGGANVLT
TRBV12-3/TRBV12-4	NA	TRBJ2-5	ASTLQIRETQY
TRBV7-6	few	TRBJ2-7	ASSPGTFPSSYEQY
TRBV7-6	NA	TRBJ2-1	ASSPTVQTRSYNEQF
TRBV4-3	NA	TRBJ2-7	ASSQGSSLAGTYEQY
TRBV7-2	few	TRBJ1-3	ASSLGSTGAGNTIY
TRBV12-3/TRBV12-4	few	TRBJ1-2	ASRATGREGYT
TRBV28	NA	TRBJ1-2	ASSLWKGEYYGYT
TRBV6-8	few	TRBJ2-3	ASSRTLRDTQY
TRBV20-1	NA	TRBJ2-3	SASRFTDTQY
TRBV20-1	few	TRBJ2-5	SAPGREETQY
TRBV20-1	NA	TRBJ2-1	SVLAGDRDYNEQF
TRBV6-8	NA	TRBJ2-5	ASSYSTGIGETQY
TRBV20-1	NA	TRBJ2-5	SAFGTLETQY
TRBV12-3/TRBV12-4	NA	TRBJ1-4	ASSLSGGGEKLF
TRBV23-1	NA	TRBJ2-3	ASSLPPGQGTDTQY
TRBV27	few	TRBJ1-2	ASSLSNRGVYGYT
TRBV7-2	many	TRBJ2-3	AGKLMADTDTQY
TRBV4-1	once	TRBJ2-7	ASSPGLAERGEQY
TRBV7-2	once	TRBJ2-3	ASSLALRDTQY
TRBV7-8	NA	TRBJ2-5	ASSLDKETQY
TRBV12-3/TRBV12-4	NA	TRBJ2-5	ASSFFGEGAETQY
TRBV12-3/TRBV12-4	few	TRBJ1-4	ASIILPETASEKLF
TRBV28	NA	TRBJ2-3	ASNGYTDTQY
TRBV4-3	NA	TRBJ1-2	ASSQPLGKNYGYT
TRBV6-9	NA	TRBJ2-3	ATPDRDPLGTQY
TRBV6-1	once	TRBJ2-7	ASSEAWATYEQY
TRBV19	NA	TRBJ2-1	ASSIWGRSSYNEQF
TRBV12-3/TRBV12-4	few	TRBJ2-4	ASGKSRSRPY
TRBV27	few	TRBJ1-1	ASSLAGGWRNTEAF
TRBV19	NA	TRBJ2-2	ASSPDRGWHGELF